This T cell receptor (beta chain) emerged from a study of cytomegalovirus exposure and HLA in healthy donors. Overall study results and limits: Among donors in an Asian-associated ancestry cluster, a later analysis reportedly found fewer N-insertions than the roughly 700-donor mean. Follow-up analysis later connected one missense variant in DCLRE1C with trimming of TCR beta V- and J-genes. Common viral pathogens seemed, in a later analysis, to connect with several of the most significant clusters.

Trimming removed 4 bases at V and 4 bases at J, with 13 bases between. CDR3 length equals 14 residues. Germline-derived CDR1 and CDR2 are SGHTA and FQGNSA. As to this clone: The antigen is not known.

Primers included in the PCR were 60 Vbeta and 13 Jbeta primers. Sequenced by immunoSEQ multiplex PCR; TCRdb stores in-frame clones only, minus some. The sample gives 100,000 to 150,000 clones, 83% of which show up once; roughly 1.2% is in the top ten. The source is a girl aged 2 to 9 in good health and CMV-seronegative. The chain joins TRBV7-2 to TRBJ2-5, with D maybe TRBD2 (6 bases). Sequenced material: PBMCs. DNA for the CDR3: TGTGCCAGCAGCTCCCGCCGGGGAGGAGAGACCCAGTACTTC. It encodes CASSSRRGGETQYF. Full variable domain (remainder filled in from reference TRBV7-2 and TRBJ2-5): GAGVSQSPSNKVTEKGKDVELRCDPISGHTALYWYRQSLGQGLEFLIYFQGNSAPDKSGLPSDRFSAERTGGSVSTLTIQRTQQEDSAVYLCASSSRRGGETQYFGPGTRLLVL.